The 11 T cell receptor beta chains reported below all come from one sample, sequenced in a study of blood T cell repertoires in COVID-19. TCRdb's copy holds only in-frame clones and misses some; the assay was immunoSEQ multiplex PCR. The profile shows about 81,000 clones, over 70% of them singletons. Sequenced: peripheral blood. The source of these receptors is a woman between 45 and 65 years old with acute or convalescent COVID-19.

This rearrangement joins TRBV19 to TRBJ1-1, with a tentative D call TRBD1 (5 bases). Looked up from germline, CDR1 is LNHDA and CDR2 is SQIVND (reference sequence). The CDR3 consists of 16 residues. V was clipped by 4 bases and J by 0 bases, with 15 bases between them. This CDR3 reads CASSTLEGLLNTEAFF. The DNA of the CDR3 is TGTGCCAGTAGTACCCTCGAGGGACTACTGAACACTGAAGCTTTCTTT.

As DNA, the CDR3 is TGCAGCGTTGTGAGTAGGAGCTCTGGAAACACCATATATTTT. As protein: CSVVSRSSGNTIYF. This chain connects TRBV29-1 to TRBJ1-3; no reliable D call. Trimming pared 4 bases from V and 0 bases from J, leaving 10 bases between. The CDR3 has 14 amino acids. Germline CDR1 and CDR2: SQVTM and ANQGSEA. The variable domain in full, completed from reference TRBV29-1 and TRBJ1-3, reads SAVISQKPSRDICQRGTSLTIQCQVDSQVTMMFWYRQQPGQSLTLIATANQGSEATYESGFVIDKFPISRPNLTFSTLTVSNMSPEDSSIYLCSVVSRSSGNTIYFGEGSWLTVV.

The chain employs TRBV28 and TRBJ1-5, with 8 bases matching TRBD1. In germline, CDR1 is MDHEN, CDR2 SYDVKM. The length of the CDR3 is 14 residues. After removal of 6 bases from V and 3 bases from J, the junction contained 4 bases not matched to a gene. DNA of the CDR3: TGTGCCAGCAGACGGACAGGGAACAATCAGCCCCAGCATTTT. The encoded protein is CASRRTGNNQPQHF.

V gene TRBV14 combines with J gene TRBJ2-5, with D maybe TRBD2 (6 bases). Germline V gives CDR1 SGHDN, CDR2 FVKESK. V lost 5 bases to trimming and J lost 4 bases, with 14 bases between them. This CDR3 is built from 14 residues. The CDR3: CASSSRGLGETQYF. In DNA form, the CDR3 reads TGTGCCAGCAGCTCTCGGGGGTTGGGAGAGACCCAGTACTTC.

This sequence joins TRBV6-5 and TRBJ2-2, with TRBD2 identical over 15 bases. V shed 8 bases, J shed 4 bases, and the junction held 2 bases outside the gene matches. CDR1 is MNHEY, CDR2 SVGAGI, per germline. The CDR3 runs to 15 residues. The CDR3 region has the DNA TGTGCCAGCGCGGGACTAGCGGGGGGCACCGGGGAGCTGTTTTTT. Translation: CASAGLAGGTGELFF.

V usage is TRBV6-5 and J usage is TRBJ2-1, with TRBD2 as a possible D gene (7 bases). The V and J ends lost 9 bases and 4 bases respectively, with 19 bases between them. Germline assignment: CDR1 MNHEY and CDR2 SVGAGI. CDR3 length: 15 residues. CDR3 nucleotides: TGTGCCAGTTTTTCTTTGGCGGGGGCGTACAATGAGCAGTTCTTC. Amino acid sequence: CASFSLAGAYNEQFF.

A single count supports this clone. The V and J genes are TRBV4-1 and TRBJ1-1, with D possibly TRBD1 on 5 matching bases. There are 15 residues in the CDR3. The germline V gene has CDR1 MGHRA and CDR2 YSYEKL. Trimming cost V 4 bases and J 0 bases, with 12 bases left between them. CDR3 loop: CASSPPIRVNTEAFF. The CDR3 DNA follows: TGCGCCAGCAGCCCGCCGATCAGGGTGAACACTGAAGCTTTCTTT.

The rearrangement links TRBV6-5 to TRBJ1-2; D unclear. The V and J ends lost 2 bases and 2 bases respectively, with 6 bases between them. Germline values: CDR1 MNHEY, CDR2 SVGAGI. CDR3 length: 13 amino acids. CDR3 residues: CASSYGGNYGYTF. The CDR3 DNA follows: TGTGCCAGCAGTTACGGAGGGAACTATGGCTACACCTTC.

CDR3 sequence reads: CASSVLQGRHYGYTF. In DNA, the CDR3 is TGTGCCAGTAGTGTCCTTCAGGGTCGTCACTATGGCTACACCTTC. The chain joins TRBV19 to TRBJ1-2, with D possibly matching TRBD1 (5 bases). Germline V gene lookup returns CDR1 LNHDA and CDR2 SQIVND (reference sequence). The CDR3 contains 15 residues. V shed 5 bases and J shed 3 bases, with 16 bases lying between them.

The chain carries TRBV19 and TRBJ1-4; D gene ambiguous. Trimming removed 8 bases from V and 3 bases from J, with 13 bases in between. Germline lookup yields CDR1 LNHDA and CDR2 SQIVND (reference sequence). CDR3 length equals 14 residues. The CDR3 protein is CASGNRDSNEKLFF. The CDR3 DNA reads TGTGCCAGTGGTAACCGGGATTCTAATGAAAAACTGTTTTTT.

This chain links TRBV20-1 with TRBJ2-1; 11 bases map to TRBD2. The CDR3 totals 17 residues. Germline assignment: CDR1 DFQATT and CDR2 SNEGSKA (reference sequence). The J segment lost 4 bases and the V segment lost 3 bases, leaving 11 bases of the junction unmatched. CDR3 bases: TGCAGTGCTAGTGTCGGTAAGGGGACTAGCGGATACAATGAGCAGTTCTTC. Residues: CSASVGKGTSGYNEQFF.